This TCR beta chain was recorded in a study of control samples from healthy donors and cancer patients. In germline, CDR1 is SGHDT, CDR2 YYEEEE. The CDR3 sequence is 14 residues long. Deletions cut 2 bases from V and 7 bases from J, with 15 bases between. TCRdb's table, derived via immunoSEQ multiplex PCR, lists solely in-frame clones and lacks some. The table lists 150,000 to 200,000 clones, 85% to 90% of them singletons, with around 5% in the top ten. The J gene is TRBJ1-2, the V gene TRBV5-6; D may be TRBD1 (5 bases). The receptor was isolated from a young woman in good health. Sample: blood. The DNA for the CDR3 is TGTGCCAGCAGCTTTGGTGGGGGGACTGGTGGCTACACCTTC. Translation: CASSFGGGTGGYTF. The full variable domain, in which reference TRBV5-6 and TRBJ1-2 provide the parts outside the CDR3, is DAGVTQSPTHLIKTRGQQVTLRCSPKSGHDTVSWYQQALGQGPQFIFQYYEEEERQRGNFPDRFSGHQFPNYSSELNVNALLLGDSALYLCASSFGGGTGGYTFGSGTRLTVV.